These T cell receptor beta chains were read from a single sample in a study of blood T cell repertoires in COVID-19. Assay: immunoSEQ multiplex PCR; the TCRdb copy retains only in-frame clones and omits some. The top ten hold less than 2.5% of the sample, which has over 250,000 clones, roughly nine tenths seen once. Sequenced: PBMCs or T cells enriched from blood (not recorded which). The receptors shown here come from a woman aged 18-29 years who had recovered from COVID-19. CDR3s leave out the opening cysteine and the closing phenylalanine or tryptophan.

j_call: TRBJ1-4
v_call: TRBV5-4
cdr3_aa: ASSRRLGQGSFGTNEKLF

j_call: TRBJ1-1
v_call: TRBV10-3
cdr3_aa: ATQRPGTEAF

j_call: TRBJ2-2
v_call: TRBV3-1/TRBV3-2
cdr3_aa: ASSPPVSTGELF

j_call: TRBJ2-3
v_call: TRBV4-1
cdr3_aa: ASSQARSSGEFTDTQY

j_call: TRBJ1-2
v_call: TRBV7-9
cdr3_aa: ASSPTGTGVYGYT

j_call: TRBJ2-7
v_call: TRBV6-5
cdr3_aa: ASSGPGYEQY

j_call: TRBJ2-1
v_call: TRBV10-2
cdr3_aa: ASHPFTGNSYNEQF

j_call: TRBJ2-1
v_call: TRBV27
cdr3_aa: ASSFSGGAANEQF

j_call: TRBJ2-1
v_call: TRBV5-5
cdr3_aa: ASSFLSYNEQF

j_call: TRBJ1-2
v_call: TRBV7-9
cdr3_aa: ASSQRVGGVAGYGYT

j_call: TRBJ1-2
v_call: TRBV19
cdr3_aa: ASSTLQGAYGYT

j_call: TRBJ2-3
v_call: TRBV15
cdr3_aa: ATSRDLSWPPY

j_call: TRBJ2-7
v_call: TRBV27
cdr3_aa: ASSRLGVAGNEQY

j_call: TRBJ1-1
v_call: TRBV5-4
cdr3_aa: ASSLGVGTEAF

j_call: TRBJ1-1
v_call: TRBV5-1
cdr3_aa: ASSSNGPFLEAF

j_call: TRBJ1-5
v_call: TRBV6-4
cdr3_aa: ASSGDSNQPQH

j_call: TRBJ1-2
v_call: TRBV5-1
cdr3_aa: ASSLARQGAGGYT

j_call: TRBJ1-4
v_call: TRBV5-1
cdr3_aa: ASSLISATNEKLF

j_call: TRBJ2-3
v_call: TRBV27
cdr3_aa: ASSIGQGADTQY

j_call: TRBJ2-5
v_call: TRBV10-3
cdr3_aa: AISGGGAETQY

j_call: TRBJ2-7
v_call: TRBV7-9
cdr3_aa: ASSPDRGTLREQY

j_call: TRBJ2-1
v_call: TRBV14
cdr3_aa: ASTPGQGYNEQF

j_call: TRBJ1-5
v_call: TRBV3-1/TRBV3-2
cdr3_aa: ASSRANSNQPQH

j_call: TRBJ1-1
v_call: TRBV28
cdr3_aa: ASSPLWRAEAF

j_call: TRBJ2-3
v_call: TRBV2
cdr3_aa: ASSEELAGVTDTQY

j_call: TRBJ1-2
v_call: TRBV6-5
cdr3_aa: ASKGDRVNYGYT

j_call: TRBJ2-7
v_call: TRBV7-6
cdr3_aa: ASSPGGGSYEQY

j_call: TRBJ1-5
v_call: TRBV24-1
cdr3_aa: ATSDLGQGKFQPQH

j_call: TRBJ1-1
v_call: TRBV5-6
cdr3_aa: ASSPSGQNTEAF

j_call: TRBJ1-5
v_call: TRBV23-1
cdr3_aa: ASSQVTGVKASNQPQH

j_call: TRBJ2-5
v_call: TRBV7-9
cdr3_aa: ASSSLRRGFGETQY

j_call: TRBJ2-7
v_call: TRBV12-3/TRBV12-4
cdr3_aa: ASSSQGLGEQY

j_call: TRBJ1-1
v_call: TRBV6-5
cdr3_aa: ASSRQGYGTEAF

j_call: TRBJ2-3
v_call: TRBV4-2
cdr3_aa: AVGQNTDTQY

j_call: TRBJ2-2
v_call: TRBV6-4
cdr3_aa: ASSDSGGYTGELF

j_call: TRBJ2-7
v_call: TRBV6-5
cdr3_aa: ASSYLARNEQY

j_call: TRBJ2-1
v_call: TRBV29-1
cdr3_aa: SVEDLSYEQF

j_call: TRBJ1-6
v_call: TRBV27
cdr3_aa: ASSFRSSYNSPLH

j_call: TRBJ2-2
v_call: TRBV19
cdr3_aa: ASRRGGDPGELF

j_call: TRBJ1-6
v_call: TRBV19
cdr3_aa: ASSAHRNSPLH

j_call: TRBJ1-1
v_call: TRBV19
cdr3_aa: ASSSDRGRYTEAF

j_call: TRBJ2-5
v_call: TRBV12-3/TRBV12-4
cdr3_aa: ASSFKIGETQY

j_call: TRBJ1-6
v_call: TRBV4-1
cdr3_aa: ASSQVERQGGSPLH

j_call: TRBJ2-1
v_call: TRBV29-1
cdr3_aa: SVEGQEHNEQF

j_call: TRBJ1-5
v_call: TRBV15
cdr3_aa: ATSRQGGILIQPQH

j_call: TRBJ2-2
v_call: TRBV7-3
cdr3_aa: ACRQANTGELF

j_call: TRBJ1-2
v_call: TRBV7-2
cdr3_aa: ASSLDGTGLNYGYT

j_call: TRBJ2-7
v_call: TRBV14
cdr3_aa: ASSQARLAGRSNEQY

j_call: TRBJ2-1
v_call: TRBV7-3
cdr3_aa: ASSPGQAGVGEQF

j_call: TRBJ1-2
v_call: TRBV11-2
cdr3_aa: ASSPEGYGYT

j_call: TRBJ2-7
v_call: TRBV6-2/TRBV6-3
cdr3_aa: ASSLTGPYEQY

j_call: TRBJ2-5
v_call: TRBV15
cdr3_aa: ATSREGQLETQY

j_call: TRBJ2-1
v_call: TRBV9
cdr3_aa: ASSARFGFMF

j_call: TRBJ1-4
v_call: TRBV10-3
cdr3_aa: AISPYRATNEKLF

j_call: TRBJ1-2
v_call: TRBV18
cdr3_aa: ASSPKTGDGYT

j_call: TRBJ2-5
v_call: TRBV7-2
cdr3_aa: ASSWRTGLQETQY

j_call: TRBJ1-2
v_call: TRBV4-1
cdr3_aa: ASSQDRDSNYGYT

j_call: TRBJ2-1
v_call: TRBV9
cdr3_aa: ASSGRGVTYNEQF

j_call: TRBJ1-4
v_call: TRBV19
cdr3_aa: ASSSGTAGEEKLF